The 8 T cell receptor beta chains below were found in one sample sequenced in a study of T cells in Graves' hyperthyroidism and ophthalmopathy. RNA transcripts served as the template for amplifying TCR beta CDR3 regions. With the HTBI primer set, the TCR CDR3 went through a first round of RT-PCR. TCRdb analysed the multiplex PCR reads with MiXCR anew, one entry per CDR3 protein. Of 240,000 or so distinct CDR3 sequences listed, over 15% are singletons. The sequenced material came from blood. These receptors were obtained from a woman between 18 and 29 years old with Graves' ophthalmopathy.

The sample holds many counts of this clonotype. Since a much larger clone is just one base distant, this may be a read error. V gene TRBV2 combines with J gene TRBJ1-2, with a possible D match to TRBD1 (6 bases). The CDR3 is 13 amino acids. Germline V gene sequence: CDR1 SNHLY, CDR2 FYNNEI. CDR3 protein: CASRRQVNYGHTF. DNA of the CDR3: TGTGCCAGCAGACGACAGGTTAACTATGGCCACACCTTC.

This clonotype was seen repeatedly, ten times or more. As DNA, the CDR3 is TGTGCCAGCAGCCCCGGGACAGGGGCAGATACGCAGTATTTT. It encodes CASSPGTGADTQYF. This chain uses TRBV11-2 with TRBJ2-3; 10 bases are shared with TRBD1. CDR1 and CDR2 (germline): SGHAT, FQNNGV. J lost 4 bases, V lost 5 bases, and 3 bases had no gene match. CDR3 length equals 14 residues.

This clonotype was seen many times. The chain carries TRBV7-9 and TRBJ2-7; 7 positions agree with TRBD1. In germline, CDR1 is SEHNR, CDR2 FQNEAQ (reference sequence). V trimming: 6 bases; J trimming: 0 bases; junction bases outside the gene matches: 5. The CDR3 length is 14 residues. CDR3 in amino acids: CASSLTGDSYEQYF. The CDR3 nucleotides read TGTGCCAGCAGTTTAACAGGGGACTCCTACGAGCAGTACTTC.

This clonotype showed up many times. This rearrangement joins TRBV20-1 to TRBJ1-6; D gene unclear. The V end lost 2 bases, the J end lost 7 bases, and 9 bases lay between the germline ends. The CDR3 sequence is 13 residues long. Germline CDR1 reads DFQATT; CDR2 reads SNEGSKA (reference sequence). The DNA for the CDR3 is TGCAGTGCTAGAATTGACGGGAATTCACCCCTCCACTTT. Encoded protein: CSARIDGNSPLHF.

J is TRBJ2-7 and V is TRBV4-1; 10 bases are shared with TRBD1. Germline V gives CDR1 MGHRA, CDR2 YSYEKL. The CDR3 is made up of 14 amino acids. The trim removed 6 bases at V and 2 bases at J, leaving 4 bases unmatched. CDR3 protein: CASSPTGGTYEQYF. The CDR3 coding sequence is TGCGCCAGCAGTCCGACAGGGGGCACCTACGAGCAGTACTTC.

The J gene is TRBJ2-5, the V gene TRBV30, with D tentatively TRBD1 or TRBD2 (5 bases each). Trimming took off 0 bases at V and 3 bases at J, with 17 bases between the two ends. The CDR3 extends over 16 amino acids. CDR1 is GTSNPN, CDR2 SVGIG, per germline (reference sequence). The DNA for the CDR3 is TGTGCCTGGAGTGTAGGATGGTTGAGGGGTAAAGAGACCCAGTACTTC. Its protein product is CAWSVGWLRGKETQYF.

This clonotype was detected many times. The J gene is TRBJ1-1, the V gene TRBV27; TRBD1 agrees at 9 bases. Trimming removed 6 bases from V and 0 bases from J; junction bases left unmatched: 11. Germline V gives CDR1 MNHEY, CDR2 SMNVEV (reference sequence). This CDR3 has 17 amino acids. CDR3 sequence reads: CASRSWGTGGMNTEAFF. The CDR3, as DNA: TGTGCCAGCAGATCATGGGGTACAGGGGGCATGAACACTGAAGCTTTCTTT.

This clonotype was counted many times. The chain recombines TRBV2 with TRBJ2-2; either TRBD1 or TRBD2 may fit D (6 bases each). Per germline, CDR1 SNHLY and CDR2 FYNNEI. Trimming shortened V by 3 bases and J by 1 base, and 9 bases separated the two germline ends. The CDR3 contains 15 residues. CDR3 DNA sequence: TGTGCCAGCAGTGATGGAGGGGGGAACACCGGGGAGCTGTTTTTT. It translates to CASSDGGGNTGELFF.